This T cell receptor beta chain is drawn from a study of CD8 T cells in ankylosing spondylitis. Overall study results and limits: Earlier authors reported some of these motif variants in reactive arthritis synovial fluid and blood. A TCR beta motif of several highly homologous variants seemed to mark ankylosing spondylitis blood.

A single record per CDR3 protein comes from TCRdb applying MiXCR to the 5' RACE reads. The sample lists about 130,000 distinct CDR3 sequences; around 7.9% were seen once. The CDR3 runs 12 residues. Germline values: CDR1 MNHEY, CDR2 SVGAGI. V was cut by 5 bases and J by 6 bases, with 11 bases left in between. This clonotype was counted at least ten times. The antigen remains undetermined. The sequencing input was blood, either unsorted or a sorted T cell fraction (not recorded which). The V call is TRBV6-5, the J call TRBJ2-7, with D possibly being TRBD1 (5 bases). The TCR sequence derives from a female donor with ankylosing spondylitis or in good health (not recorded which). The CDR3 sequence: CASSISGAEQYF. The DNA of the CDR3 is TGTGCCAGCAGTATATCTGGGGCCGAGCAGTACTTC.